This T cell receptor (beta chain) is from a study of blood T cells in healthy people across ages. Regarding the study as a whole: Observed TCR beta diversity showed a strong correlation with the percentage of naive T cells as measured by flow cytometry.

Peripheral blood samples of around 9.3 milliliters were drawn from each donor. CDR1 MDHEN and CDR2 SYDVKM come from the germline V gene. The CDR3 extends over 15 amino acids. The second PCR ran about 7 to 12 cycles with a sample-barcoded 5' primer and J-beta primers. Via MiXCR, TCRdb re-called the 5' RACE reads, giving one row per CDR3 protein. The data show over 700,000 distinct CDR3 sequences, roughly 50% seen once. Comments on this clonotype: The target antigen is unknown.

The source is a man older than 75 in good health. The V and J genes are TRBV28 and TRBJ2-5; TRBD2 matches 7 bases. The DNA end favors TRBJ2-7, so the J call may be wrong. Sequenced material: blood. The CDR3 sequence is CASRAGRETIYEQYF. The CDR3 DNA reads TGTGCCAGCAGGGCTGGGCGGGAGACTATCTACGAGCAGTACTTC.